The next 18 T cell receptor beta chains were all read from a single sample in a study of beta chain features in type 1 diabetes. Notes on the study in general: When Type 1 diabetes patients were examined, their TCRB CDR3s proved moderately but significantly shorter in all four CD4+ subsets.

As every portion of the isolated RNA was reverse transcribed, the sequencing read expressed TCRB transcripts. Sequencing was performed with immunoSEQ multiplex PCR; in TCRdb, only in-frame clones are kept and a portion is missing. Among around 250,000 clones listed, roughly a quarter were seen once. The antigens these receptors bind are not known. The sequenced material came from naive CD4+ T cells from blood. The source is a woman aged 25 to 39 with type 1 diabetes.

V gene TRBV5-1 combines with J gene TRBJ2-7, with 14 positions matching TRBD2. The V gene end was trimmed by 5 bases and the J gene end by 5 bases; junction bases not matched to a gene: 3. This CDR3 is 14 amino acids long. The germline CDR1 and CDR2 sequences are SGHRS and YFSETQ. The DNA for the CDR3 is TGCGCCAGCAGGGGACTAGCGGGAGCTGACGAGCAGTACTTC. Its protein is CASRGLAGADEQYF.

The chain couples TRBV9 to TRBJ1-5; no definite D call. The CDR3 extends over 14 amino acids. Trimming removed 5 bases from V and 5 bases from J, with 14 bases in between. The germline CDR1 and CDR2 sequences are SGDLS and YYNGEE. This chain's CDR3 is CASSSGLTDQPQHF. The CDR3 DNA reads TGTGCCAGCAGTTCAGGACTTACCGATCAGCCCCAGCATTTT.

The genes are TRBV25-1 and TRBJ1-3; D remains ambiguous. Germline V gene data show CDR1 as MGHDK and CDR2 as SYGVNS. The CDR3 contains 16 residues. V was cut by 3 bases and J by 0 bases, with 12 bases left in between. The CDR3, as DNA: TGTGCCAGCAGTGAGTATGGCAGAGGCTCTGGAAACACCATATATTTT. It yields the protein CASSEYGRGSGNTIYF.

This clone has just a few counts. The gene calls are TRBV2 and TRBJ1-5, with TRBD1 matching 9 bases. With V trimmed by 4 bases and J by 7 bases, 5 bases remained unmatched. This CDR3 has 14 amino acids. The germline gives CDR1 SNHLY, CDR2 FYNNEI. The CDR3 DNA sequence: TGTGCCAGCAGTGCAACAGGGGGCCGGCAGCCCCAGCATTTT. Encoded protein: CASSATGGRQPQHF.

V gene TRBV9 combines with J gene TRBJ2-6; no firm D call. There are 18 residues in the CDR3. The V gene lost 0 bases and the J gene lost 0 bases, with 13 bases spanning the gap. Germline values: CDR1 SGDLS, CDR2 YYNGEE. CDR3 coding DNA: TGTGCCAGCAGCGTAGCAGATAGCCAGTACTCTGGGGCCAACGTCCTGACTTTC. This sequence encodes CASSVADSQYSGANVLTF.

This clone was seen more than once but under ten times. The chain is built from TRBV28 and TRBJ2-1, with 9 bases matching TRBD1. The CDR3 extends over 15 amino acids. Germline V gene lookup returns CDR1 MDHEN and CDR2 SYDVKM. After removal of 7 bases from V and 2 bases from J, the junction contained 6 bases not matched to a gene. CDR3 loop: CASISGTGPYNEQFF. DNA for the CDR3: TGTGCCAGCATCTCCGGGACAGGGCCCTACAATGAGCAGTTCTTC.

The chain employs TRBV29-1 and TRBJ2-5, with 9 bases fitting TRBD2. The CDR3 covers 15 residues. Germline V CDR1 and CDR2: SQVTM, ANQGSEA. The trim removed 4 bases at V and 1 base at J, leaving 7 bases unmatched. The CDR3 bases are TGCAGCGTTGCGCGGGCGGGAGGGTCCCAAGAGACCCAGTACTTC. It specifies CSVARAGGSQETQYF.

This chain connects TRBV5-6 to TRBJ2-5; 12 nucleotides line up with TRBD2. The CDR3 extends over 14 amino acids. J gave up 5 bases and V 4 bases, and 3 bases lay outside the gene matches. Germline CDR1 reads SGHDT; CDR2 reads YYEEEE. CDR3: CASSTGLAGETQYF. The DNA of the CDR3 is TGTGCCAGCAGCACAGGACTAGCGGGGGAGACCCAGTACTTC.

This chain uses TRBV7-9 with TRBJ2-1; 12 nucleotides align to TRBD2. V shed 5 bases and J 6 bases; nucleotides not matched to a gene: 8. From germline, CDR1 is SEHNR and CDR2 FQNEAQ (reference sequence). The CDR3 covers 16 residues. The CDR3 protein is CASSPSLAGGTNEQFF. The CDR3 DNA is TGTGCCAGCAGCCCGTCACTAGCGGGAGGAACCAATGAGCAGTTCTTC.

This sequence joins TRBV30 and TRBJ2-1; possibly TRBD1 for D (6 bases). CDR1 is GTSNPN, CDR2 SVGIG, per germline (reference sequence). V shed 3 bases and J shed 4 bases, with 13 bases lying between them. The CDR3 has 14 amino acids. CDR3 sequence reads: CAWRRQGNYNEQFF. The CDR3 bases are TGTGCCTGGAGAAGGCAGGGGAATTACAATGAGCAGTTCTTC.

This chain joins TRBV30 and TRBJ2-5; D unclear. Germline loops: CDR1 GTSNPN, CDR2 SVGIG (reference sequence). CDR3 length: 13 residues. V lost 2 bases and J 2 bases, leaving 9 bases between the germline ends. CDR3 DNA: TGTGCCTGGAGTTCACAGTTACAAGAGACCCAGTACTTC. It translates to CAWSSQLQETQYF.

The CDR3 sequence is CASSSGGTQGQPQHF. In DNA form, the CDR3 reads TGTGCCAGCAGTTCAGGAGGGACCCAGGGTCAGCCCCAGCATTTT. The chain carries TRBV27 and TRBJ1-5; D might be TRBD1 (5 bases). CDR3 length: 15 amino acids. V was pared by 4 bases and J by 6 bases, with 16 bases between. Germline CDR1 is MNHEY and CDR2 is SMNVEV (reference sequence).

The rearrangement links TRBV15 to TRBJ2-1; 10 bases line up with TRBD2. V dropped 0 bases and J dropped 9; count of bases not matched to a gene: 5. Germline V CDR1 and CDR2: LNHNV, YYDKDF (reference sequence). This CDR3 spans 15 amino acids. CDR3 residues: CATSRDMVAGGEQFF. In DNA, the CDR3 is TGTGCCACCAGCAGAGATATGGTAGCGGGAGGTGAGCAGTTCTTC. The entire variable domain, with the rest obtained from reference TRBV15 and TRBJ2-1, is as follows: DAMVIQNPRYQVTQFGKPVTLSCSQTLNHNVMYWYQQKSSQAPKLLFHYYDKDFNNEADTPDNFQSRRPNTSFCFLDIRSPGLGDTAMYLCATSRDMVAGGEQFFGPGTRLTVL.

This clone has more than one count but fewer than ten. This chain joins TRBV29-1 and TRBJ2-5; 7 bases align to TRBD1. CDR3 length: 12 amino acids. Germline trimming cut 4 bases from V and 6 bases from J; bases unmatched to any gene: 5. From germline, CDR1 is SQVTM and CDR2 ANQGSEA. The CDR3 sequence: CSVGQGEQTQYF. DNA of the CDR3: TGCAGCGTTGGCCAGGGGGAGCAGACCCAGTACTTC.

The chain couples TRBV28 to TRBJ2-7; the D gene is possibly TRBD1 (5 bases). Per the germline V gene, CDR1 is MDHEN and CDR2 is SYDVKM. The CDR3 sequence is 15 residues long. Trimming cost V 5 bases and J 0 bases, with 14 bases left between them. CDR3 protein: CASSPRTPLSYEQYF. The CDR3 nucleotides are TGTGCCAGCAGTCCGCGGACACCGCTCTCCTACGAGCAGTACTTC.

The V gene is TRBV7-3, the J gene TRBJ2-3; maybe TRBD2 (6 bases). This CDR3 is 17 amino acids long. V shed 2 bases and J shed 0 bases, with 15 bases lying between them. Germline CDR1 reads SGHTA; CDR2 reads FQGTGA. CDR3 DNA: TGTGCCAGCAGCTTAGTGTTAGCGGCACCTAGCACAGATACGCAGTATTTT. Translated: CASSLVLAAPSTDTQYF. The full variable domain, in which reference TRBV7-3 and TRBJ2-3 provide the parts outside the CDR3, is GAGVSQTPSNKVTEKGKYVELRCDPISGHTALYWYRQSLGQGPEFLIYFQGTGAADDSGLPNDRFFAVRPEGSVSTLKIQRTERGDSAVYLCASSLVLAAPSTDTQYFGPGTRLTVL.

The rearrangement joins TRBV5-1 to TRBJ2-5, with TRBD2 as a possible D gene (5 bases). Trimming stripped 0 bases from V and 4 bases from J, with 10 bases between. The germline V gene has CDR1 SGHRS and CDR2 YFSETQ. There are 14 residues in the CDR3. CDR3 sequence (DNA): TGCGCCAGCAGCTTGGTCGGGATCGGAGAGACCCAGTACTTC. Protein product: CASSLVGIGETQYF.

This clone came up a few times. The chain combines TRBV5-4 with TRBJ2-1, with TRBD2 as a possible D gene (5 bases). The length of the CDR3 is 15 residues. Germline V gene sequence: CDR1 SGHNT, CDR2 YYREEE (reference sequence). V was cut by 1 base and J by 6 bases, with 14 bases left in between. CDR3 in DNA: TGTGCCAGCAGCTTGATCGGGAAGGCTACCAATGAGCAGTTCTTC. Its protein product is CASSLIGKATNEQFF.